This section outlines one T cell receptor (beta chain) sequence together with its context. This sample was included in a study of control samples from healthy donors and cancer patients. Sequenced by immunoSEQ multiplex PCR; TCRdb stores in-frame clones only, minus some. Of 150,000 or so clones listed, over 85% are singletons. Germline V gene lookup returns CDR1 KGHDR and CDR2 SFDVKD. The CDR3 consists of 15 residues. V lost 9 bases, J lost 8 bases, and 16 bases stayed unmatched. The chain uses TRBV24-1 and TRBJ1-2; 8 positions match TRBD1. The receptor was isolated from a man between 40 and 49 years old in good health. Material: blood. CDR3 nucleotides: TGTGCCACCGCAGCTCGTACAGGGGGAGGTGACGGCTACACCTTC. Amino acids: CATAARTGGGDGYTF.